The 3 T cell receptor beta chains listed next were all sequenced from one sample in a study of blood T cells in healthy people across ages (dated by TCRdb to 2014 to 2015). Receptor amplification or capture employed 5' RACE. Sequencing instrument: Illumina HiSeq 2500. A second roughly 6 to 12 cycle PCR used a sample-barcoded 5' primer and a J-beta primer mix. The public reads were reanalyzed by TCRdb: fastp trimming at Q25, MiXCR alignment, in-frame beta chains only. A single entry per CDR3 protein holds the most common genes and DNA from its merged rows. Here the sample has roughly 1.4 million distinct CDR3 sequences; around 55% occur a single time. The ten biggest clones cover about 6.7% of the sample. Material: blood. Every receptor here comes from a young man in good health.

This chain uses TRBV12-3 or TRBV12-4 with TRBJ2-1, with D perhaps being TRBD1 or TRBD2 (5 bases each). This CDR3 region has 15 residues. V was trimmed by 8 bases and J by 6 bases, leaving 20 bases between them. CDR3 amino acids: CASDKGSGVFNEQFF. For the CDR3, the DNA is TGTGCCAGCGATAAGGGGAGCGGAGTCTTCAATGAGCAGTTCTTC.

The chain joins TRBV4-3 to TRBJ2-1, with D tentatively TRBD2 (6 bases). The CDR3 sequence is 13 residues long. V lost 0 bases, J lost 11 bases, and 11 bases lay in between. Germline-derived CDR1 and CDR2 are LGHNA and YSLEER. DNA of the CDR3: TGCGCCAGCAGCCAAGAGCGGGGAAACCAGCAGTTCTTC. This gives the protein CASSQERGNQQFF.

This clonotype was detected a few times. The chain couples TRBV12-3 or TRBV12-4 to TRBJ1-5; the D gene is possibly TRBD1 (5 bases). The CDR3 spans 15 residues. Trimming left V 1 base short and J 4 bases short, with 11 bases between. CDR3 residues: CASSLGQGPNQPQHF. The CDR3 DNA reads TGTGCCAGCAGTTTAGGTCAGGGCCCGAATCAGCCCCAGCATTTT.